The present T cell receptor (beta chain) was sequenced within a study of blood T cell repertoires in COVID-19. At the level of the study: Researchers got acute and convalescent COVID-19 samples from the United States, Italy and Spain.

Repertoires were generated with immunoSEQ multiplex PCR, while TCRdb's copy carries only in-frame clones and drops some. Among 43,000 or so clones listed, roughly 80% were seen once. V shed 2 bases, J shed 4 bases, and the junction held 4 bases outside the gene matches. Germline loops: CDR1 MDHEN, CDR2 SYDVKM. CDR3 length: 14 amino acids. The sequencing input was peripheral blood. The origin of this receptor is a man in his fifties or sixties with active COVID-19. The V call is TRBV28, the J call TRBJ2-5, with 7 nucleotides matching TRBD2. The CDR3 DNA reads as TGTGCCAGCAGTTTAATGGCGGGAGCAGAGACCCAGTACTTC. It is translated as CASSLMAGAETQYF.